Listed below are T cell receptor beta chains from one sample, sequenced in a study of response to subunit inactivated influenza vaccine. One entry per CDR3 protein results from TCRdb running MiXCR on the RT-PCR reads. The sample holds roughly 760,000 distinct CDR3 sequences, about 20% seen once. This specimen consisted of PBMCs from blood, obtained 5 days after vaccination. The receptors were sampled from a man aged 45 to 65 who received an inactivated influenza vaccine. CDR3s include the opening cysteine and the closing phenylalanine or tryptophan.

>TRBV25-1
CASSGRFSGANVLTF
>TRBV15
CATSRPREKAFF
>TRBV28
CASGTGGLSGANVLTF
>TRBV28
CASRPQTSAYDNEQFF
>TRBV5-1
CASSLAQGEYNEQFF
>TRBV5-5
CASSHTGGTDTQYF
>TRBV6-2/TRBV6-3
CASSGATRSGPDTQYF
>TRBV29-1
CSVEGGFRDTQYF
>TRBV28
CASIDIMNTEAFF
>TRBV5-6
CASRTWDNSPLHF
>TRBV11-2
CASSPGTVRETQYF
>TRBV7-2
CASSRSAGTGGVDTQYF
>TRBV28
CASISRGQADTQYF
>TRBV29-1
CSVATNLVNTEAFF
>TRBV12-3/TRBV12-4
CASRDTLTGELFF
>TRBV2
CASGEGRRGNEQFF
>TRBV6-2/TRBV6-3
CASLAWAGNEQFF
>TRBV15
CATSSREAGDVNEQFF
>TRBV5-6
CASSLVLAGILGEQYF
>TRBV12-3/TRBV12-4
CASSQLTEAFF
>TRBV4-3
CASSQAVPGHNNYGYTF
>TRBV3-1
CASSQGRSREVYEQYF
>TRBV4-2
CASSPSDRLGQALFYEQYF
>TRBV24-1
CATSDLTRGGDEQFF
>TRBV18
CASSPGQGDNSPLHF
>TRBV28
CASQGDYGYTF
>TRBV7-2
CASTQSRKRGHTGELFF
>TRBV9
CASSVGDTNEQFF
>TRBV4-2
CASSQDEPSVTGELFF
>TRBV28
CASASGGHMNTEAFF
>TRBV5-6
CASSLVGDRETQYF
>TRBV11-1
CASSLGSRTSGIYNEQFF
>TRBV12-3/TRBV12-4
CASSTTGLAVYEQYF
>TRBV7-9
CASSPSTVPYYGYTF
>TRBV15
CATRNPERANYGYTF
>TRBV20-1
CSGDGGEGSTDTQYF
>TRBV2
CASSVIVSGGATDTQYF
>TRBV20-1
CSARDRLAASTDTQYF
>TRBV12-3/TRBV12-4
CASAATSGSGELFF
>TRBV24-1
CATSDSLGGKLFF
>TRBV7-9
CASSPVEEAGELFF
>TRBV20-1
CSARATGPRDGELFF
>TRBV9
CASSVGGGNSPLHF
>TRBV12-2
CASRLSDGEKLFF
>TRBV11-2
CASSAQGGLGGPYNEQFF
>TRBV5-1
CASSLEPISYEQYF
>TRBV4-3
CASSQDNRGRQAFF
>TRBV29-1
CSVVGGNNQPQHF
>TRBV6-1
CASSDATSSTGELFF
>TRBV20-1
CSGTGTGVGELFF
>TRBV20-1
CSARPGQGFNQPQHF
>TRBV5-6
CASRDPRGYNEQFF
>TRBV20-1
CSARYLARNTEAFF
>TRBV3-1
CASSQGAGGRETQYF
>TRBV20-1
CSASWASGRRNEQFF